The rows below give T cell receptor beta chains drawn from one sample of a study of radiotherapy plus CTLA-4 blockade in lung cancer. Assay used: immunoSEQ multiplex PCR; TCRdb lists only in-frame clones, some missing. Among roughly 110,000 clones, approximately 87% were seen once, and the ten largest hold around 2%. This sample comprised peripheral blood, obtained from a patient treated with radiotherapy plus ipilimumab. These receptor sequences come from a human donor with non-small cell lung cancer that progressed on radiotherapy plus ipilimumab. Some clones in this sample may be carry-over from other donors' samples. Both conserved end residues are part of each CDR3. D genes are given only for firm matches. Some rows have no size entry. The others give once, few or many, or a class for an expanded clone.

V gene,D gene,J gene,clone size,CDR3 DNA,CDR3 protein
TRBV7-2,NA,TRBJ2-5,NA,TGTGCCAGCAGCCCTGACAGGTTACGGGGGGAGACCCAGTACTTC,CASSPDRLRGETQYF
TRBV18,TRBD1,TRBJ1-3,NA,TGTGCCAGCTCACCAGGACAGGGAGGTCGAAACACCATATATTTT,CASSPGQGGRNTIYF
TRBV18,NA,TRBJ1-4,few,TGTGCCAGCTCAGTGACAGAAAAACTGTTTTTT,CASSVTEKLFF
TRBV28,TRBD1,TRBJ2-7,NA,TGTGCCAGCAGTTCCGGGACAGGGATCCTGGAGCAGTACTTC,CASSSGTGILEQYF
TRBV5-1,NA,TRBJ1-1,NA,TGCGCCAGCAGCTTCGCAGGGAGCGGTATCACTGAAGCTTTCTTT,CASSFAGSGITEAFF
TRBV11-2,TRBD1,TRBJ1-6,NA,TGTGCCAGCAGCTTACCAGGGGGACAGAGAAATTCACCCCTCCACTTT,CASSLPGGQRNSPLHF
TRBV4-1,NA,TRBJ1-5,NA,TGCGCCAGCACCCCCCGGTTTCCAGGGGATAATCAGCCCCAGCATTTT,CASTPRFPGDNQPQHF
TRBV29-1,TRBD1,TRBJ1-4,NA,TGCAGCGTTAGACAGGGCTTGGGGGGAGAAAAACTGTTTTTT,CSVRQGLGGEKLFF
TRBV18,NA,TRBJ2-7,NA,TGTGCCAGCTCACCACGGGGAGCCCACAACTACGAGCAGTACTTC,CASSPRGAHNYEQYF
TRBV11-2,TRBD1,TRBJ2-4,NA,TGTGCCAGCAGCACCGGACAGGGTAACATTCAGTACTTC,CASSTGQGNIQYF
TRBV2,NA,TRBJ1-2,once,TGTGCCAGCAGTGCCGGGACCCTAACGAGGAACTATGGCTACACCTTC,CASSAGTLTRNYGYTF
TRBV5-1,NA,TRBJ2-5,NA,TGCGCCAGCAACATGGGGGGAGAGACCCAGTACTTC,CASNMGGETQYF
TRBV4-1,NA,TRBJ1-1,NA,TGCGCCAGCAGCCAAGACCCTAGGGAATGGGAGAACACTGAAGCTTTCTTT,CASSQDPREWENTEAFF
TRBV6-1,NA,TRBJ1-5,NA,TGTGCCAGCAGTGATCGGACCGACTATCAGCCCCAGCATTTT,CASSDRTDYQPQHF
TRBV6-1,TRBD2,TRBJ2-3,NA,TGTGCCAGCAGCTATACTAGCGGGGGCACAGATACGCAGTATTTT,CASSYTSGGTDTQYF
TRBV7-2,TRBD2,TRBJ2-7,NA,TGTGCCAGCAGCTTAGGACTAGCGGGGACGGCCTCCTACGAGCAGTACTTC,CASSLGLAGTASYEQYF
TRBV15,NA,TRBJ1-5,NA,TGTGCCACCAGCAGAGATCGAGGGGGGGCCGCCGCGCATTTT,CATSRDRGGAAAHF
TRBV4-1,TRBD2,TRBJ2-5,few,TGCGCCAGCAGCGCCCCGGGACTAAGAAGCCCCAACCAAGAGACCCAGTACTTC,CASSAPGLRSPNQETQYF
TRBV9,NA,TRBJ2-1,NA,TGTGCCAGCAGCCCCCACCTCTTCAGCTCCTACAATGAGCAGTTCTTC,CASSPHLFSSYNEQFF
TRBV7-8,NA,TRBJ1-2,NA,TGTGCCAGCAGCTTCCTATTGGGACCTCAGACAGGAGGCTACACCTTC,CASSFLLGPQTGGYTF
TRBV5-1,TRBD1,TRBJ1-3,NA,TGCGCCAGCAGGCTACAGGGGTCCCCTGGAAACACCATATATTTT,CASRLQGSPGNTIYF
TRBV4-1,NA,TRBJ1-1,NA,TGCGCCAGCAGCCACGCCCTCGGGCGTAAAGTGGGCACTGAAGCTTTCTTT,CASSHALGRKVGTEAFF
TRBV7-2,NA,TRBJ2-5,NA,TGTGCCAGCAGCCAAAGTGCCAGGGAGGAAGAGACCCAGTACTTC,CASSQSAREEETQYF
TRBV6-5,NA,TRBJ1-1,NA,TGTGCCAGCAGTCTTCAAGGAAACACTGAAGCTTTCTTT,CASSLQGNTEAFF
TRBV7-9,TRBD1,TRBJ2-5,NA,TGTGCCAGCAGCTCTCGGACAGGGGAGTACCAAGAGACCCAGTACTTC,CASSSRTGEYQETQYF
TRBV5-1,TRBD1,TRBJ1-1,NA,TGCGCCAGCAGCATTCGACAGGGGAACACTGAAGCTTTCTTT,CASSIRQGNTEAFF
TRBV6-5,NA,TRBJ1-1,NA,TGTGCCACCGCCAGACAGATGAACACTGAAGCTTTCTTT,CATARQMNTEAFF
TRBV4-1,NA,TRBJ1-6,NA,TGCGCCAGCAGCGCTACGGAGTATAATTCACCCCTCCACTTT,CASSATEYNSPLHF
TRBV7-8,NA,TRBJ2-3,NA,TGTGCCAGCAGCTTAGGACCAGATACGCAGTATTTT,CASSLGPDTQYF
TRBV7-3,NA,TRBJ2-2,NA,TGTGCCAGCAGCCTGGGACATCGCGGGGAGCTGTTTTTT,CASSLGHRGELFF
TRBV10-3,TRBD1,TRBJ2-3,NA,TGTGCCATAAGGAGGGGGACAGGGTTTAGCACAGATACGCAGTATTTT,CAIRRGTGFSTDTQYF
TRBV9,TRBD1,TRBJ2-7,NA,TGTGCCAGCAGCGTTGGGACAGGGGAGTTTGGCTACGAGCAGTACTTC,CASSVGTGEFGYEQYF
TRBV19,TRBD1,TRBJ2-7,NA,TGTGCCAGTAGTATAGTTGGGACAGGGAACTACGAGCAGTACTTC,CASSIVGTGNYEQYF
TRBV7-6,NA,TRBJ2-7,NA,TGTGCCAGCAGCTTAGGCGTTAGCTCCTACGAGCAGTACTTC,CASSLGVSSYEQYF
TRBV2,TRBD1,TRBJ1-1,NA,TGTGCCAGCAGTGCCCAGGGGGGGGCTGAAGCTTTCTTT,CASSAQGGAEAFF
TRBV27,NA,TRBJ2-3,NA,TGTGCCAGCAGATTTCTAGCGTCTAGAGATACGCAGTATTTT,CASRFLASRDTQYF
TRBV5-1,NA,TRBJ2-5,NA,TGCGCCAGCAGCTTGGCCGGAGGGCAGCGTGGCCAGTACTTC,CASSLAGGQRGQYF